These 29 T cell receptor beta chains came from one sample sequenced in a study of OX40 agonist ivuxolimab in advanced cancers. Using immunoSEQ multiplex PCR, the repertoire was profiled, and TCRdb retains in-frame clones only, with some absent. The table records around 68,000 clones, 80% to 90% of them present only once. This material consisted of CD4+ or CD8+ T cells sorted from blood, taken in a trial of the OX40 agonist ivuxolimab. The receptors stem from an adult with an advanced solid tumor such as melanoma, head and neck, liver or kidney cancer.

This chain joins TRBV11-2 and TRBJ2-3; 8 nucleotides align to TRBD2. V was clipped by 4 bases and J by 5 bases; unmatched bases: 2. Germline CDR1 reads SGHAT; CDR2 reads FQNNGV. The CDR3 totals 13 residues. DNA of the CDR3: TGTGCCAGCAGCTCCCTAGCGGGAGATACGCAGTATTTT. Translation gives CASSSLAGDTQYF.

The genes are TRBV5-1 and TRBJ2-2; D gene unclear. Germline CDR1 and CDR2: SGHRS and YFSETQ. Trimming took off 6 bases at V and 1 base at J, with 10 bases between the two ends. CDR3 length equals 14 residues. The CDR3 loop is CASTLTVNTGELFF. CDR3 DNA sequence: TGCGCCAGCACCTTAACAGTGAACACCGGGGAGCTGTTTTTT.

This chain uses TRBV4-2 with TRBJ2-5, with 10 nucleotides matching TRBD1. The V and J ends lost 0 bases and 1 base, in that order; junction bases with no gene match: 5. There are 17 residues in the CDR3. Germline CDR1 LGHNA, CDR2 YNFKEQ. CDR3 sequence (DNA): TGTGCCAGCAGCCAAGATCGGGACAGGGGATTCCAAGAGACCCAGTACTTC. Translated: CASSQDRDRGFQETQYF.

The J gene is TRBJ2-5, the V gene TRBV5-1, with 10 bases that match TRBD2. Germline V gene lookup returns CDR1 SGHRS and CDR2 YFSETQ. CDR3 length: 15 amino acids. The ends lost 3 bases at V and 1 base at J; junction bases unmatched: 3. CDR3 nucleotide sequence: TGCGCCAGCAGCTGGGGGACTAGCGCCCAAGAGACCCAGTACTTC. Translated: CASSWGTSAQETQYF.

The chain joins TRBV2 to TRBJ1-1; tentative D call: TRBD1 (6 bases). Germline V gene data show CDR1 as SNHLY and CDR2 as FYNNEI. The CDR3 contains 14 residues. Trimming removed 6 bases from V and 5 bases from J, with 16 bases in between. The CDR3 loop reads CASSTIRGGTEAFF. DNA for the CDR3: TGTGCCAGCAGCACCATTAGGGGGGGGACTGAAGCTTTCTTT.

V usage is TRBV7-6 and J usage is TRBJ2-5; 9 bases fit TRBD2. CDR1 SGHVS and CDR2 FNYEAQ come from the germline V gene. V shed 5 bases and J 5 bases; nucleotides not matched to a gene: 6. This CDR3 is built from 14 residues. CDR3 residues: CASSASGVRETQYF. In nucleotides, the CDR3 is TGTGCCAGCAGCGCTAGCGGGGTCAGGGAGACCCAGTACTTC.

This clone occurred a few times. The chain uses TRBV7-9 and TRBJ1-2; D gene ambiguous. Trimming shortened V by 3 bases and J by 2 bases, and 7 bases separated the two germline ends. The CDR3 has 13 amino acids. CDR1 SEHNR and CDR2 FQNEAQ come from the germline V gene (reference sequence). The CDR3 is CASSFGQNYGYTF. CDR3 nucleotides: TGTGCCAGCAGCTTCGGCCAGAACTATGGCTACACCTTC.

The V call is TRBV6-6, the J call TRBJ1-5; 7 nucleotides agree with TRBD1. Trimming cost V 6 bases and J 0 bases; bases outside gene matches: 5. CDR3 length: 15 amino acids. The germline CDR1 and CDR2 sequences are MNHNY and SVGAGI (reference sequence). Here the CDR3 reads CASRRQGNSNQPQHF. The DNA of the CDR3 is TGTGCCAGCAGAAGACAGGGAAATAGCAATCAGCCCCAGCATTTT.

This clone was seen more than once but under ten times. Other DNA sequences from this sample encode an identical CDR3 as well. V and J are TRBV6-5 and TRBJ2-7, with TRBD1 matching over 7 bases. The CDR3 consists of 12 residues. The V gene's germline CDR1 is MNHEY and CDR2 SVGAGI. Unmatched junction bases numbered 5, after V lost 5 bases and J lost 7 bases. In DNA, the CDR3 is TGTGCCAGCAGTCTCACAGGGGTTGAGCAGTACTTC. This encodes CASSLTGVEQYF.

The gene calls are TRBV28 and TRBJ2-5; 9 bases map to TRBD1. J gave up 1 base and V 3 bases, and 12 bases lay outside the gene matches. CDR1 and CDR2 from the germline V gene are MDHEN and SYDVKM. The CDR3 length is 18 residues. The CDR3 coding sequence is TGTGCCAGCAGTTTGGGTAACAGGGGGCGCCTGGCCCAAGAGACCCAGTACTTC. This sequence encodes CASSLGNRGRLAQETQYF.

This chain connects TRBV7-9 to TRBJ1-1; 10 nucleotides align to TRBD1. In germline, CDR1 is SEHNR, CDR2 FQNEAQ (reference sequence). V lost 3 bases and J lost 5; bases outside the gene matches: 3. This CDR3 is 14 amino acids long. CDR3: CASSFGQGETEAFF. The CDR3, as DNA: TGTGCCAGCAGCTTCGGACAGGGGGAAACTGAAGCTTTCTTT.

This clone was found once. The chain recombines TRBV19 with TRBJ2-6, with D perhaps TRBD2 (6 bases). The CDR3 is made up of 15 amino acids. Germline values: CDR1 LNHDA, CDR2 SQIVND (reference sequence). Trimming removed 3 bases from V and 0 bases from J, with 6 bases in between. Written as DNA, the CDR3 is TGTGCCAGTAGTATGGACTACTCTGGGGCCAACGTCCTGACTTTC. Encoded protein: CASSMDYSGANVLTF.

J is TRBJ2-6 and V is TRBV6-4; D is undetermined. Germline assignment: CDR1 MRHNA and CDR2 SNTAGT. The germline V and J ends were trimmed by 0 bases and 4 bases, with 7 bases remaining between them. The length of the CDR3 is 15 residues. The CDR3 DNA is TGTGCCAGCAGTGACTCCCCCTTCGGGGCCAACGTCCTGACTTTC. Translation gives CASSDSPFGANVLTF.

This chain connects TRBV5-4 to TRBJ2-7; 10 bases align to TRBD2. This CDR3 is 14 amino acids long. With V trimmed by 1 base and J by 3 bases, 1 base remained unmatched. CDR1 SGHNT and CDR2 YYREEE come from the germline V gene (reference sequence). This CDR3 is CASSLSSGSYEQYF. The CDR3, as DNA: TGTGCCAGCAGCTTGTCTAGCGGGAGCTACGAGCAGTACTTC.

The V call is TRBV2, the J call TRBJ2-5, with D tentatively TRBD2 (5 bases). CDR3 length equals 14 residues. Between the trimmed V and J ends, which lost 2 bases and 5 bases, there was a span of 12 bases. In germline, CDR1 is SNHLY, CDR2 FYNNEI. The CDR3 is CASSETRVGETQYF. CDR3 in DNA: TGTGCCAGCAGTGAAACGAGGGTGGGGGAGACCCAGTACTTC.

The V and J genes are TRBV5-4 and TRBJ1-1; tentative D call: TRBD1 (6 bases). Germline assignment: CDR1 SGHNT and CDR2 YYREEE (reference sequence). Trimming cost V 4 bases and J 3 bases, with 10 bases left between them. There are 13 residues in the CDR3. The CDR3 sequence: CASSAGTHTEAFF. Here the CDR3 DNA reads TGTGCCAGCAGCGCCGGGACACACACTGAAGCTTTCTTT.

V gene TRBV6-6 combines with J gene TRBJ1-2; weak D call: TRBD1 (5 bases). Germline V CDR1 and CDR2: MNHNY, SVGAGI (reference sequence). V lost 4 bases, J lost 4 bases, and 16 bases lay in between. This CDR3 has 15 residues. The CDR3 nucleotides read TGTGCCAGCAGTTTGAGGGGAAGTCTAATCTATGGCTACACCTTC. This encodes CASSLRGSLIYGYTF.

The chain carries TRBV10-3 and TRBJ2-7, with D uncertain. This CDR3 contains 11 residues. Germline CDR1 is ENHRY and CDR2 is SYGVKD. V was clipped by 10 bases and J by 3 bases, with 10 bases between them. The CDR3 nucleotides read TGTGCCACTAGGACGGACTACGAGCAGTACTTC. Protein sequence: CATRTDYEQYF.

This CDR3 is CASSLGQPNEKLFF. The DNA for the CDR3 is TGTGCCAGCAGTTTGGGACAGCCAAATGAAAAACTGTTTTTT. The V and J genes are TRBV6-6 and TRBJ1-4; 7 bases fit TRBD1. Germline CDR1 is MNHNY and CDR2 is SVGAGI (reference sequence). This CDR3 region has 14 residues. Losses at the gene ends were 4 bases for V and 5 bases for J; bases not matched to a gene: 4.

This clone was found once. The chain joins TRBV4-1 to TRBJ2-2; 11 bases match TRBD1. The junction had 7 bases not matched to a gene; V was cut back by 4 bases and J by 0 bases. Germline V gene data show CDR1 as MGHRA and CDR2 as YSYEKL. CDR3 length equals 18 residues. The chain's CDR3 is CASSLRTGGVSNTGELFF. Here the CDR3 DNA reads TGCGCCAGCAGCCTCCGGACAGGGGGCGTCTCGAACACCGGGGAGCTGTTTTTT.

The chain links TRBV6-5 to TRBJ1-5; D unresolved. The CDR3 sequence is 14 residues long. V was shortened by 6 bases and J by 0 bases, with 9 bases between the two germline ends. Looked up from germline, CDR1 is MNHEY and CDR2 is SVGAGI. CDR3 DNA sequence: TGTGCCAGCAGCGGGTTCTATAGCAATCAGCCCCAGCATTTT. It encodes CASSGFYSNQPQHF.

The CDR3 here is CASSLVPPGTGGRTDTQYF. The CDR3 DNA reads TGTGCCAGCAGCTTAGTCCCTCCCGGGACAGGGGGTCGCACAGATACGCAGTATTTT. The genes are TRBV13 and TRBJ2-3, with TRBD1 matching 11 bases. There are 19 residues in the CDR3. J gave up 1 base and V 1 base, and 10 bases lay outside the gene matches. CDR1 PRHDT and CDR2 FYEKMQ come from the germline V gene (reference sequence).

CDR3 nucleotide sequence: TGTGCCAGTAGGGATATTACATACACCGGGGAGCTGTTTTTT. This codes for CASRDITYTGELFF. V and J are TRBV19 and TRBJ2-2; no firm D call. Trimming removed 6 bases at V and 3 bases at J, with 11 bases between. The CDR3 contains 14 residues. Germline loops: CDR1 LNHDA, CDR2 SQIVND (reference sequence).

This clone has a single count. V gene TRBV5-6 combines with J gene TRBJ1-1; D gene ambiguous. V was cut by 0 bases and J by 6 bases, with 15 bases left in between. The CDR3 has 15 amino acids. Per germline, CDR1 SGHDT and CDR2 YYEEEE. CDR3 bases: TGTGCCAGCAGCTTGGTGCAGATCCAGGAGGCTGAAGCTTTCTTT. The encoded protein is CASSLVQIQEAEAFF.

The chain uses TRBV6-1 and TRBJ2-1; TRBD2 is a possible D gene (5 bases). V was trimmed by 1 base and J by 0 bases, leaving 19 bases between them. This CDR3 contains 19 residues. The V gene's germline CDR1 is MNHNS and CDR2 SASEGT. CDR3 sequence (DNA): TGTGCCAGCAGTGAAGGGGGAGAAGTGAGCGGAAGCTCCTACAATGAGCAGTTCTTC. It encodes CASSEGGEVSGSSYNEQFF.

The rearrangement joins TRBV6-5 to TRBJ1-5; D possibly corresponds to TRBD1 (6 bases). CDR1 and CDR2 from the germline V gene are MNHEY and SVGAGI. The V end lost 6 bases, the J end lost 0 bases, and 12 bases lay between the germline ends. This CDR3 is 15 amino acids long. CDR3 nucleotides: TGTGCCAGCAGACCTCAGGGGATTAGCAATCAGCCCCAGCATTTT. It specifies CASRPQGISNQPQHF.

J is TRBJ2-3 and V is TRBV7-2; 11 bases map to TRBD2. The V gene end was trimmed by 5 bases and the J gene end by 0 bases; junction bases not matched to a gene: 4. Germline V gene lookup returns CDR1 SGHTA and CDR2 FQGNSA. The CDR3 consists of 16 residues. As DNA, the CDR3 is TGTGCCAGCAGCCGACTAGCGGGACCTAGCACAGATACGCAGTATTTT. Translated: CASSRLAGPSTDTQYF.

The CDR3 here is CASTPGQSYEQYF. For the CDR3, the DNA is TGTGCCAGCACCCCCGGACAGTCCTACGAGCAGTACTTC. The genes are TRBV27 and TRBJ2-7, with D possibly matching TRBD1 (6 bases). CDR3 length equals 13 residues. CDR1 is MNHEY, CDR2 SMNVEV, per germline (reference sequence). V was trimmed by 7 bases and J by 1 base, leaving 11 bases between them.

Only one count was recorded for this clone. This rearrangement joins TRBV18 to TRBJ2-1, with D uncertain. The CDR3 consists of 14 residues. V was cut by 6 bases and J by 0 bases, with 9 bases left in between. Germline loops: CDR1 KGHSH, CDR2 LQKENI. The CDR3 nucleotides are TGTGCCAGCTCTCCGCATAGCTCCTACAATGAGCAGTTCTTC. Protein product: CASSPHSSYNEQFF.